A selection of T cell receptor beta chains follows, all from one sample in a study of OX40 agonist ivuxolimab in advanced cancers. Libraries were prepared by immunoSEQ multiplex PCR; TCRdb keeps only in-frame clonotypes and omits some of them. The repertoire consists of 65,000 to 95,000 clones, with about 89% occurring once and the leading ten covering less than 12%. Here the sequenced sample was CD4+ or CD8+ T cells sorted from blood, taken in a trial of the OX40 agonist ivuxolimab. The receptors shown here come from an adult with an advanced solid tumor such as melanoma, head and neck, liver or kidney cancer. Each CDR3 is given with its conserved first and last residue. Each record gives: D gene, J gene, V gene, clone size, CDR3 DNA, CDR3 protein. A D gene is named only where the DNA matches it firmly. Clone size is stated in some rows and not others, as once, few, many or a class when expanded.

>-|TRBJ2-4|TRBV7-9|-
TGTGCCAGCAGCTTACCCCGCGGACGTGTCGAAAACATTCAGTACTTC
CASSLPRGRVENIQYF
>-|TRBJ2-5|TRBV6-5|-
TGTGCCAGCAGTTCCAGCCGGGAGACCCAGTACTTC
CASSSSRETQYF
>-|TRBJ1-2|TRBV18|-
TGTGCCAGCTCATCAGAAGCTAACTATGGCTACACCTTC
CASSSEANYGYTF
>TRBD2|TRBJ2-1|TRBV5-1|-
TGCGCCAGCAGCTTGAAGTCTGTAGCGGGAGGTTACAATGAGCAGTTCTTC
CASSLKSVAGGYNEQFF
>TRBD1|TRBJ2-7|TRBV29-1|-
TGCAGCGTTGAAGATCCGGACAGGGCCGAGCAGTACTTC
CSVEDPDRAEQYF
>-|TRBJ1-2|TRBV28|-
TGTGCCATCTCCTGGGGACGTGATTATGGCTACACCTTC
CAISWGRDYGYTF
>-|TRBJ2-7|TRBV10-1|-
TGCGCCAGCAGTGACTGGGGGGCTAGCGGATACGAGCAGTACTTC
CASSDWGASGYEQYF
>TRBD1|TRBJ1-5|TRBV6-7|-
TGTGCCAGCAGTCCGGGACAGAAGCTTTATAGCAATCAGCCCCAGCATTTT
CASSPGQKLYSNQPQHF
>-|TRBJ2-1|TRBV4-1|-
TGCGCCAGCAGCCAGTTTAGCAATGAGCAGTTCTTC
CASSQFSNEQFF
>-|TRBJ2-7|TRBV6-6|-
TGTGCCAGCAGTTACTCACCCGGAGGCGCCTACGAGCAGTACTTC
CASSYSPGGAYEQYF
>TRBD1|TRBJ1-1|TRBV5-4|-
TGTGCCAGCAGCTCCGCCACAGGGGGGGAATTGGACACTGAAGCTTTCTTT
CASSSATGGELDTEAFF
>-|TRBJ1-4|TRBV19|-
TGTGCCAGTAGTAGCCCTAACCGGCAGGATAATGAAAAACTGTTTTTT
CASSSPNRQDNEKLFF
>-|TRBJ2-5|TRBV10-3|-
TGTGCCATCAGTGCCGAAAATTCCCAAGAGACCCAGTACTTC
CAISAENSQETQYF
>-|TRBJ1-3|TRBV9|-
TGTGCCAGCAGCGCTATGGACACCATATATTTT
CASSAMDTIYF
>-|TRBJ1-1|TRBV19|once
TGTGCCAGTAGTAGGGGCGGGGTGCCCACTGAAGCTTTCTTT
CASSRGGVPTEAFF
>-|TRBJ1-5|TRBV7-2|-
TGTGCCAGCAGCCCAAAAGGGGCAGAGAGTCAGCCCCAGCATTTT
CASSPKGAESQPQHF
>TRBD1|TRBJ2-7|TRBV28|-
TGTGCCAACTCAGGGGGAGCCTCCTACGAGCAGTACTTC
CANSGGASYEQYF
>TRBD2|TRBJ2-1|TRBV4-1|-
TGCGCCAGCAGCCAAGCCCGGACTAGCTACAATGAGCAGTTCTTC
CASSQARTSYNEQFF
>-|TRBJ2-7|TRBV9|-
TGTGCCAGCAGCGTGTGGGTTCTTTACGAGCAGTACTTC
CASSVWVLYEQYF
>-|TRBJ2-5|TRBV4-2|-
TGTGCCAGCAGCCCCCTGGGGGGTCAGAGGGAGACCCAGTACTTC
CASSPLGGQRETQYF
>-|TRBJ1-5|TRBV19|-
TGTGCCAGTAGTATCTTAACGGCGGGTCAGCCCCAGCATTTT
CASSILTAGQPQHF
>-|TRBJ2-1|TRBV6-5|-
TGTGCCAGCAGATGGGGCGGCACCTACAATGAGCAGTTCTTC
CASRWGGTYNEQFF
>-|TRBJ2-7|TRBV2|once
TGTGCCAGCAGTGTTCCCGGTCGAGGGCACGAGCAGTACTTC
CASSVPGRGHEQYF
>-|TRBJ2-3|TRBV11-2|-
TGTGCCAGCAGCCCACGAGGCGGGGAGAGCACAGATACGCAGTATTTT
CASSPRGGESTDTQYF
>-|TRBJ2-2|TRBV7-7|-
TGTGCTAGCAGCTACAATACAGGGCCCGGGGAGCTGTTTTTT
CASSYNTGPGELFF
>-|TRBJ1-6|TRBV7-2|-
TGTGCCAGCAGCCCGTACGGGGGGGGGAGAACCCTCCACTTT
CASSPYGGGRTLHF
>TRBD2|TRBJ2-2|TRBV7-3|many
TGTGCCAGCAGTCGACTAGCCACCGGGGACACCGGGGAGCTGTTTTTT
CASSRLATGDTGELFF
>-|TRBJ2-2|TRBV5-1|-
TGCGCCAGCAGCTTGCAACAGCCAACCGGGGAGCTGTTTTTT
CASSLQQPTGELFF
>-|TRBJ1-4|TRBV6-1|-
TGTGCCAGCAGTGAAAATGGCGAAAAACTGTTTTTT
CASSENGEKLFF
>TRBD1|TRBJ2-7|TRBV5-1|-
TGCGCCAGCAGCCCCAAGGGACAGGGGAGCTCCTACGAGCAGTACTTC
CASSPKGQGSSYEQYF
>-|TRBJ1-1|TRBV11-2|-
TGTGCCAGCAGCTCCGAAAACCTGAACACTGAAGCTTTCTTT
CASSSENLNTEAFF
>TRBD1|TRBJ2-7|TRBV10-3|-
TGTGCCATCAGAAGGGACAGGGCACCCTACGAGCAGTACTTC
CAIRRDRAPYEQYF
>TRBD1|TRBJ2-7|TRBV5-6|-
TGTGCCAGCAGGATATACGGGACAGGGTTTTACGAGCAGTACTTC
CASRIYGTGFYEQYF
>-|TRBJ1-3|TRBV7-2|-
TGTGCCAGCAGCCAGACACCTTTCTCTGGAAACACCATATATTTT
CASSQTPFSGNTIYF
>-|TRBJ2-1|TRBV6-4|few
TGTGCCAGCAGTCAAGAACTAAAAGGGGTTGAGCAGTTCTTC
CASSQELKGVEQFF
>-|TRBJ1-2|TRBV27|-
TGTGCCAGCAGTTTATCCCCGGGATCCTCGGGGGGCTACACCTTC
CASSLSPGSSGGYTF
>-|TRBJ1-1|TRBV5-4|-
TGTGCCAGCAGCTTGGCCGTAGAAGGGGTAGGCGAAGCTTTCTTT
CASSLAVEGVGEAFF
>-|TRBJ2-1|TRBV7-2|-
TGTGCCAGCAGCTTAGGGGGGAGTAGTTTTTGGGAGTTCTTC
CASSLGGSSFWEFF
>-|TRBJ2-5|TRBV7-9|-
TGTGCCAGCAGCTTAGGAGCGAGGGGGGGCGAGACCCAGTACTTC
CASSLGARGGETQYF
>TRBD1|TRBJ2-2|TRBV2|-
TGTGCCAGCAGTGAAATATGGGGACAGGGCCGCACCGGGGAGCTGTTTTTT
CASSEIWGQGRTGELFF
>-|TRBJ1-1|TRBV5-8|-
TGTGCCAGCAGCTTGGGGACAGTCCTGAACACTGAAGCTTTCTTT
CASSLGTVLNTEAFF
>TRBD1|TRBJ2-5|TRBV28|-
TGTGCCAGCAGTTCGACAGGGGGCCACGAGACCCAGTACTTC
CASSSTGGHETQYF
>TRBD1|TRBJ1-1|TRBV6-6|-
TGTGCCACCACCCTACAGGGGGGGAGCACTGAAGCTTTCTTT
CATTLQGGSTEAFF
>TRBD2|TRBJ2-7|TRBV5-4|-
TGTGCCAGCAGCTTGGCTGCGGGAGTGGGCGAGCAGTACTTC
CASSLAAGVGEQYF
>TRBD1|TRBJ1-6|TRBV5-6|few
TGTGCCAGCAGCTTCCCACAGGGGTATTCACCCCTCCACTTT
CASSFPQGYSPLHF